One sample yielded the 12 T cell receptor beta chains listed below, sequenced in a study of blood T cell repertoires in COVID-19. The table came from immunoSEQ multiplex PCR; TCRdb's copy has only in-frame clones and leaves some out. The profile shows about 180,000 clones, more than 75% of them singletons. Sequenced material: peripheral blood. These receptors originate from a man in his forties or fifties with active or convalescent COVID-19.

The J gene is TRBJ2-7, the V gene TRBV14; tentatively, D is TRBD2 (5 bases). The CDR3 extends over 14 amino acids. With 4 bases removed from V and 3 bases from J, the gap between germline ends came to 13 bases. Germline V lookup: CDR1 SGHDN, CDR2 FVKESK. The CDR3 reads CASSPYGRDYEQYF. In DNA form, the CDR3 reads TGTGCCAGCAGCCCCTACGGACGGGACTACGAGCAGTACTTC.

The chain is built from TRBV6-4 and TRBJ1-4, with 7 positions matching TRBD1. The V segment lost 6 bases and the J segment 7 bases; nucleotides outside the gene matches: 8. Germline V lookup: CDR1 MRHNA, CDR2 SNTAGT. This CDR3 is built from 14 residues. CDR3 residues: CASRKGGASEKLFF. CDR3 DNA: TGTGCCAGCAGGAAAGGGGGCGCGAGTGAAAAACTGTTTTTT.

This chain links TRBV4-1 with TRBJ1-3; the match to TRBD1 covers 9 bases. Germline V gives CDR1 MGHRA, CDR2 YSYEKL. This CDR3 has 15 amino acids. Unmatched junction bases numbered 6, after V lost 3 bases and J lost 6 bases. This CDR3 is CASSQLQGALNTIYF. For the CDR3, the DNA is TGCGCCAGCAGCCAGCTACAGGGGGCGTTAAACACCATATATTTT.

This CDR3 is CASSYSRGLYGYTF. In nucleotides, the CDR3 is TGTGCCAGCAGTTACTCAAGGGGCCTCTATGGCTACACCTTC. The chain links TRBV6-5 to TRBJ1-2; D perhaps matches TRBD1 (5 bases). The CDR3 spans 14 residues. The germline gives CDR1 MNHEY, CDR2 SVGAGI. The germline V and J ends were trimmed by 0 bases and 4 bases, with 9 bases remaining between them.

The chain joins TRBV7-9 to TRBJ1-2, with D uncertain. The germline V gene has CDR1 SEHNR and CDR2 FQNEAQ (reference sequence). The CDR3 is 15 amino acids. The V end was cut by 0 bases, the J end by 3 bases, with 11 bases between. CDR3: CASSLAERSHYGYTF. CDR3 DNA sequence: TGTGCCAGCAGCTTAGCTGAACGGAGCCACTATGGCTACACCTTC.

The V gene is TRBV6-2 or TRBV6-3, the J gene TRBJ1-2, with 7 positions matching TRBD1. Losses at the gene ends were 6 bases for V and 8 bases for J; bases not matched to a gene: 6. The CDR3 consists of 12 residues. CDR1 and CDR2 (germline): MNHEY, SVGEGT. The CDR3 spells CASSRTGGGYTF. The DNA of the CDR3 is TGTGCCAGCAGCAGGACAGGTGGAGGCTACACCTTC.

J is TRBJ2-7 and V is TRBV3-1 (or the pseudogene TRBV3-2), with a weak D call TRBD2 (6 bases). Trimming stripped 1 base from V and 6 bases from J, with 10 bases between. CDR1 is LGHDT, CDR2 YNNKEL, per germline (reference sequence). The CDR3 is made up of 13 amino acids. CDR3 coding DNA: TGTGCCAGCAGCCAAGCTGCCGGGGGCGAGCAGTACTTC. Residues: CASSQAAGGEQYF.

Regarding this clone: A junction end diverges from the germline sequence, so it may reflect a read error. J is TRBJ1-2 and V is TRBV4-2; TRBD1 might be the D (5 bases). In germline, CDR1 is LGHNA, CDR2 YNFKEQ. The CDR3 loop spans 12 amino acids. The CDR3 region has the DNA TGTGCCAGCAGCCAAGTACTAAGTGGGGCGATATTC. Translated, it gives CASSQVLSGAIF.

The V and J genes are TRBV2 and TRBJ2-7; D possibly corresponds to TRBD2 (5 bases). The CDR3 is 14 residues long. Germline V lookup: CDR1 SNHLY, CDR2 FYNNEI. V dropped 4 bases and J dropped 3 bases, with 13 bases sitting between them. CDR3 loop: CASSGVRGHYEQYF. The CDR3 region has the DNA TGTGCCAGCAGTGGTGTCAGAGGGCACTACGAGCAGTACTTC.

The chain uses TRBV7-8 and TRBJ1-2; a weak D match, TRBD1 (5 bases). Trimming left V 0 bases short and J 2 bases short, with 13 bases between. Germline CDR1 SGHVS, CDR2 FQNEAQ. The CDR3 totals 16 residues. The CDR3 is CASSLAGTLQNYGYTF. CDR3 DNA: TGTGCCAGCAGCTTAGCGGGGACTTTACAGAACTATGGCTACACCTTC.

The V call is TRBV5-4, the J call TRBJ1-2; TRBD1 matches 7 bases. After removal of 1 base from V and 2 bases from J, the junction contained 5 bases not matched to a gene. Germline values: CDR1 SGHNT, CDR2 YYREEE (reference sequence). The CDR3 is 15 amino acids. The CDR3 region is CASSLTAGGNYGYTF. The CDR3 DNA is TGTGCCAGCAGCTTGACAGCAGGGGGAAACTATGGCTACACCTTC.

This clone was observed a handful of times. The chain combines TRBV18 with TRBJ2-7, with D unclear. This CDR3 region has 14 residues. From germline, CDR1 is KGHSH and CDR2 LQKENI. The ends were cut back, 5 bases at V and 0 bases at J, with 11 bases in the middle. The CDR3 DNA reads TGTGCCAGCTCAGAGAGGCCTAGCTCCTACGAGCAGTACTTC. Its translation is CASSERPSSYEQYF.